The rows below give T cell receptor beta chains drawn from one sample of a study of human T cells and chemical hapten exposure. TCRdb called the RACE reads again in MiXCR, with one record for every CDR3 protein. The data contain approximately 52,000 distinct CDR3 sequences, 9.5% to 10% of them singletons. The specimen was whole blood, collected in connection with sensitization to the hapten diphenylcyclopropenone (DPC). The receptors derive from a woman aged 30 to 39 with alopecia areata. Some clones in this sample may be carry-over from other donors' samples. The CDR3 runs from the conserved cysteine through the conserved F or W. D genes are given only for firm matches. Size is stated for part of the rows, as once, few or many counts, or as a class when the clone is expanded.

len | j_gene | abundance | d_gene | v_gene | CDR3aa | CDR3nt
14 | TRBJ1-2 | many | - | TRBV20-1 | CSALRGSGGDGYTF | TGCAGTGCCTTAAGGGGCAGTGGGGGAGATGGCTACACCTTC
14 | TRBJ1-5 | many | - | TRBV21-1 | CASSRLHSNQPQHF | TGTGCCAGCAGCCGACTACATAGCAATCAGCCCCAGCATTTT
14 | TRBJ2-7 | few | - | TRBV12-3/TRBV12-4 | CASNSQSGSYEQYF | TGTGCCAGCAACTCACAGTCCGGCTCCTACGAGCAGTACTTC
16 | TRBJ1-1 | many | - | TRBV6-1 | CASRDLGFASADEAFF | TGTGCCAGCAGAGACCTAGGGTTCGCCTCCGCAGATGAAGCTTTCTTT
13 | TRBJ2-3 | many | - | TRBV29-1 | CSVQSRVKDTQYF | TGCAGCGTTCAGAGTAGAGTGAAGGATACGCAGTATTTT
13 | TRBJ1-1 | few | - | TRBV7-2 | CASSFPRGTEAFF | TGTGCCAGCAGCTTCCCGCGTGGCACTGAAGCTTTCTTT
12 | TRBJ2-2 | many | - | TRBV2 | CASSPNTGELFF | TGTGCCAGCAGTCCCAACACCGGGGAGCTGTTTTTT
12 | TRBJ2-2 | many | - | TRBV27 | CASSPEPGELFF | TGTGCCAGCAGTCCAGAGCCCGGGGAGCTGTTTTTT
15 | TRBJ2-3 | few | - | TRBV20-1 | CSARAGARGTDTQYF | TGCAGTGCTAGAGCGGGGGCTCGGGGCACAGATACGCAGTATTTT
14 | TRBJ1-1 | - | - | TRBV28 | CASSLSVMNTEAFF | TGTGCCAGCAGTCTTTCGGTAATGAACACTGAAGCTTTCTTT
15 | TRBJ2-2 | few | - | TRBV5-1 | CASSLGQSGTGELFF | TGCGCCAGCAGCTTGGGACAGTCTGGCACCGGGGAGCTGTTTTTT
12 | TRBJ1-1 | - | - | TRBV7-9 | CASSRQGSEAFF | TGTGCCAGCAGCCGTCAGGGGAGTGAAGCTTTCTTT
16 | TRBJ2-7 | - | - | TRBV3-1 | CASSQLSWGHNYEQYF | TGTGCCAGCAGCCAATTGTCTTGGGGACACAACTACGAGCAGTACTTC
16 | TRBJ1-6 | - | - | TRBV9 | CASSAGGRRLNSPLHF | TGTGCCAGCAGCGCGGGAGGACGGCGTCTTAATTCACCCCTCCACTTT
16 | TRBJ1-2 | few | TRBD1 | TRBV6-5 | CASTPQLGGGNYGYTF | TGTGCCAGCACCCCACAACTAGGGGGCGGTAACTATGGCTACACCTTC
15 | TRBJ2-2 | - | TRBD2 | TRBV7-2 | CASSLSGGATGELFF | TGTGCCAGCAGCCTTAGCGGGGGGGCTACCGGGGAGCTGTTTTTT
18 | TRBJ2-5 | many | TRBD2 | TRBV7-2 | CASSLRSGGAWERKTQYF | TGTGCCAGCAGCCTTAGGTCGGGGGGGGCTTGGGAGCGCAAGACCCAGTACTTC
15 | TRBJ1-5 | many | - | TRBV12-3/TRBV12-4 | CASSFGVLSNQPQHF | TGTGCCAGCAGTTTTGGGGTGTTAAGCAATCAGCCCCAGCATTTT
14 | TRBJ1-5 | - | - | TRBV6-2/TRBV6-3 | CASSQEYSNQPQHF | TGTGCCAGCAGCCAGGAATATAGCAATCAGCCCCAGCATTTT
14 | TRBJ2-2 | many | - | TRBV9 | CASSVVGNTGELFF | TGTGCCAGCAGCGTAGTGGGGAATACCGGGGAGCTGTTTTTT
10 | TRBJ2-7 | - | - | TRBV20-1 | CSALGNEQYF | TGCAGTGCCCTAGGGAACGAGCAGTACTTC
15 | TRBJ1-1 | few | - | TRBV6-1 | CASRAGGAESTEAFF | TGTGCCAGCAGAGCGGGAGGGGCGGAGAGCACTGAAGCTTTCTTT
16 | TRBJ1-2 | many | - | TRBV27 | CASSLRCPHGVCGYTF | TGTGCCAGCAGTCTCCGTTGCCCCCACGGGGTTTGTGGCTACACCTTC
13 | TRBJ2-1 | - | - | TRBV5-4 | CASSTPLSNEQFF | TGTGCCAGCAGCACCCCCTTGAGCAATGAGCAGTTCTTC
16 | TRBJ2-3 | - | - | TRBV20-1 | CSARGSVRPSSLTQYF | TGCAGTGCTAGAGGGAGTGTTCGGCCCTCCTCCTTAACGCAGTATTTT
14 | TRBJ2-6 | - | - | TRBV2 | CASKNTTGANVLTF | TGTGCCAGCAAAAACACCACTGGGGCCAACGTCCTGACTTTC
14 | TRBJ1-5 | - | - | TRBV12-3/TRBV12-4 | CASSLMGADQPQHF | TGTGCCAGCAGTTTGATGGGGGCGGATCAGCCCCAGCATTTT
14 | TRBJ1-5 | few | - | TRBV3-1 | CASSEQPGGQPQHF | TGTGCCAGCAGCGAACAACCTGGGGGTCAGCCCCAGCATTTT
14 | TRBJ1-5 | - | TRBD1 | TRBV7-9 | CASSLGDSGQPQHF | TGTGCCAGCAGCCTGGGGGACAGCGGACAGCCCCAGCATTTT
17 | TRBJ2-5 | few | - | TRBV18 | CASSPPVSGHRGETQYF | TGTGCCAGCTCACCACCGGTCTCGGGGCACAGAGGAGAGACCCAGTACTTC
15 | TRBJ2-7 | few | TRBD1 | TRBV6-5 | CASSGTVLSSYEQYF | TGTGCCAGCAGCGGGACAGTCTTGTCCTCCTACGAGCAGTACTTC
15 | TRBJ1-4 | many | TRBD1 | TRBV20-1 | CSARTPGQGSEKLFF | TGCAGTGCTAGGACCCCGGGACAGGGAAGTGAAAAACTGTTTTTT
13 | TRBJ1-1 | - | - | TRBV14 | CASSQSRNTEAFF | TGTGCCAGCAGCCAAAGCCGGAACACTGAAGCTTTCTTT
13 | TRBJ1-1 | many | - | TRBV29-1 | CSVDGQLNTEAFF | TGCAGCGTTGACGGACAACTTAACACTGAAGCTTTCTTT
14 | TRBJ2-7 | many | - | TRBV5-1 | CASSLGGSSYEQYF | TGCGCCAGCAGCTTGGGGGGCAGCTCCTACGAGCAGTACTTC
15 | TRBJ2-7 | - | TRBD2 | TRBV28 | CASSFERGRSYEQYF | TGTGCCAGCAGTTTTGAGCGGGGGCGCTCCTACGAGCAGTACTTC
16 | TRBJ2-1 | many | - | TRBV7-2 | CASSFWGGGEYNEQFF | TGTGCCAGCAGCTTCTGGGGCGGGGGCGAATACAATGAGCAGTTCTTC
15 | TRBJ2-3 | few | TRBD2 | TRBV12-3/TRBV12-4 | CASRTTGGGTDTQYF | TGTGCCAGCAGAACCACGGGGGGAGGCACAGATACGCAGTATTTT
13 | TRBJ2-7 | - | - | TRBV20-1 | CSVAQGGSYEQYF | TGCAGTGTTGCGCAGGGGGGGTCCTACGAGCAGTACTTC
14 | TRBJ1-1 | few | TRBD1 | TRBV27 | CASSARQGRTEAFF | TGTGCCAGCAGTGCCCGACAGGGTCGCACTGAAGCTTTCTTT
14 | TRBJ2-4 | few | TRBD1 | TRBV12-3/TRBV12-4 | CASRGQWMESIQYF | TGTGCCAGCAGGGGACAGTGGATGGAGTCTATTCAGTACTTC
13 | TRBJ1-3 | - | - | TRBV28 | CASLPAIRNTIYF | TGTGCCAGCCTCCCGGCCATAAGGAACACCATATATTTT
14 | TRBJ2-7 | - | - | TRBV7-2 | CASSLGQDVGEQYF | TGTGCCAGCAGCTTAGGACAGGACGTGGGGGAGCAGTACTTC
14 | TRBJ2-7 | - | - | TRBV5-1 | CASSRTSSSYEQYF | TGCGCCAGCAGCCGGACCTCCAGCTCCTACGAGCAGTACTTC
15 | TRBJ1-1 | many | TRBD1 | TRBV3-1 | CASSPTGTEDTEAFF | TGTGCCAGCAGCCCAACCGGGACAGAAGACACTGAAGCTTTCTTT
15 | TRBJ2-3 | few | TRBD2 | TRBV10-3 | CASQRASGAPDTQYF | TGTGCCAGCCAACGGGCTAGCGGGGCCCCAGATACGCAGTATTTT
15 | TRBJ1-2 | many | - | TRBV4-1 | CASSQDLEENYGYTF | TGCGCCAGCAGCCAAGATCTGGAAGAAAACTATGGCTACACCTTC
15 | TRBJ1-1 | few | - | TRBV5-6 | CASSRQGGANTEAFF | TGTGCCAGCAGCCGCCAAGGAGGGGCGAACACTGAAGCTTTCTTT
13 | TRBJ1-1 | once | - | TRBV7-3 | CASSYSMNTEAFF | TGTGCCAGCAGCTACTCCATGAACACTGAAGCTTTCTTT
15 | TRBJ2-3 | few | TRBD2 | TRBV28 | CASRTGGGGTDTQYF | TGTGCCAGCAGGACGGGAGGGGGTGGCACAGATACGCAGTATTTT
15 | TRBJ2-3 | - | - | TRBV2 | CASRAVASAGPAQYF | TGTGCCAGCAGGGCCGTGGCTAGCGCAGGCCCCGCGCAGTATTTT
15 | TRBJ2-2 | many | - | TRBV27 | CASSFLRVPRGELFF | TGTGCCAGCAGTTTCCTCCGGGTCCCACGGGGGGAGCTGTTTTTT